These 16 T cell receptor beta chains came from one sample sequenced in a study of blood T cell repertoires in COVID-19. Assay: immunoSEQ multiplex PCR; the TCRdb copy retains only in-frame clones and omits some. The table has about 200,000 clones, about four fifths seen once; the top ten hold around 6.9%. Sequenced sample: peripheral blood. The receptors stem from a man in his fifties or sixties with acute or convalescent COVID-19.

The chain employs TRBV30 and TRBJ1-5; 9 bases are shared with TRBD1. The CDR3 length is 16 residues. Trimming at V came to 0 bases and at J to 4 bases, leaving 7 bases not matched to a gene. CDR1 is GTSNPN and CDR2 is SVGIG in the germline V gene (reference sequence). As DNA, the CDR3 is TGTGCCTGGAGTGTAGGACAGGGGTCCACGAATCAGCCCCAGCATTTT. It codes for CAWSVGQGSTNQPQHF.

The CDR3 spells CASSNPDRSYEQYF. DNA for the CDR3: TGTGCCAGTAGTAACCCGGACAGATCCTACGAGCAGTACTTC. This rearrangement joins TRBV19 to TRBJ2-7; TRBD1 is a possible D gene (6 bases). This CDR3 has 14 residues. Germline loops: CDR1 LNHDA, CDR2 SQIVND (reference sequence). The V and J ends lost 4 bases and 1 base respectively, with 11 bases between them.

This sequence joins TRBV5-8 and TRBJ2-5, with 12 bases identical to TRBD1. The length of the CDR3 is 17 residues. V was pared by 5 bases and J by 0 bases, with 8 bases of the junction left unmatched. Germline V lookup: CDR1 SGHTS, CDR2 YDEGEE. The CDR3 is CASRTGTGGGYQETQYF. The CDR3 coding sequence is TGTGCCAGCAGAACCGGGACAGGGGGCGGGTACCAAGAGACCCAGTACTTC.

This clone has just one count. The V gene is TRBV7-2, the J gene TRBJ1-1, with 7 bases matching TRBD1. Trimming took 5 bases from V and 5 from J; bases not matched to a gene: 14. CDR1 and CDR2 (germline): SGHTA, FQGNSA. The CDR3 is made up of 16 amino acids. The CDR3 region has the DNA TGTGCCAGCAGCCTGGACAGGTTAGGCAAGGCAACTGAAGCTTTCTTT. It encodes CASSLDRLGKATEAFF.

This clone turned up a few times. The CDR3 reads CASSQGGGVTEAFF. As DNA, the CDR3 is TGTGCCAGCAGCCAGGGAGGAGGGGTCACTGAAGCTTTCTTT. The J gene is TRBJ1-1, the V gene TRBV3-1 (or the pseudogene TRBV3-2); the D gene is possibly TRBD1 (5 bases). V gave up 3 bases and J gave up 4 bases, with 12 bases separating them. Germline CDR1 and CDR2: LGHDT and YNNKEL (reference sequence). This CDR3 comprises 14 residues.

This chain uses TRBV6-2 or TRBV6-3 with TRBJ2-1; 10 bases map to TRBD2. With V trimmed by 4 bases and J by 7 bases, 10 bases remained unmatched. Per the germline V gene, CDR1 is MNHEY and CDR2 is SVGEGT. The CDR3 runs to 16 residues. The CDR3 nucleotides read TGTGCCAGCAGTTCATCCTCTAGCGGGGGTTGGAATGAGCAGTTCTTC. Amino acid sequence: CASSSSSSGGWNEQFF.

The chain employs TRBV7-9 and TRBJ1-1; 7 nucleotides line up with TRBD1. Looked up from germline, CDR1 is SEHNR and CDR2 is FQNEAQ (reference sequence). CDR3 length: 14 residues. The trim removed 2 bases at V and 6 bases at J, leaving 6 bases unmatched. CDR3 amino acids: CASSLQPTGAEAFF. CDR3 nucleotide sequence: TGTGCCAGCAGCTTACAGCCCACAGGGGCTGAAGCTTTCTTT.

The chain recombines TRBV6-5 with TRBJ1-2; D call uncertain. V lost 2 bases, J lost 2 bases, and 6 bases lay in between. The CDR3 is 13 amino acids. The germline CDR1 and CDR2 sequences are MNHEY and SVGAGI. CDR3 in DNA: TGTGCCAGCAGTTACGTCGAGAACTATGGCTACACCTTC. It specifies CASSYVENYGYTF.

This chain links TRBV10-1 with TRBJ1-1; D might be TRBD1 (6 bases). From germline, CDR1 is WNHNN and CDR2 SYGVQD (reference sequence). The CDR3 spans 12 residues. V was pared by 7 bases and J by 4 bases, with 10 bases between. CDR3 loop: CASKGDGTEAFF. The CDR3 bases are TGCGCCAGCAAGGGGGATGGCACTGAAGCTTTCTTT.

The rearrangement uses TRBV6-5 and TRBJ1-5; D is undetermined. CDR1 is MNHEY, CDR2 SVGAGI, per germline. The V end lost 8 bases, the J end lost 1 base, and 12 bases lay between the germline ends. The CDR3 runs to 14 residues. The chain's CDR3 is CASGLYSSNQPQHF. The CDR3 coding sequence is TGTGCCAGCGGCCTTTACAGCAGCAATCAGCCCCAGCATTTT.

The chain combines TRBV3-1 (or the pseudogene TRBV3-2) with TRBJ1-6, with D perhaps TRBD1 (6 bases). Looked up from germline, CDR1 is LGHDT and CDR2 is YNNKEL (reference sequence). V shed 0 bases and J shed 9 bases, with 9 bases lying between them. CDR3 length: 14 residues. The CDR3 sequence is CASSQDRGSSPLHF. The CDR3 DNA reads TGTGCCAGCAGCCAAGACAGGGGAAGTTCACCCCTCCACTTT.

The V gene is TRBV5-6, the J gene TRBJ2-2; 8 nucleotides match TRBD1. The V gene's germline CDR1 is SGHDT and CDR2 YYEEEE. The ends lost 5 bases at V and 6 bases at J; junction bases unmatched: 3. The CDR3 consists of 13 residues. This chain's CDR3 is CASRLTGAGELFF. CDR3 nucleotides: TGTGCCAGCAGGCTGACAGGGGCCGGGGAGCTGTTTTTT.

The rearrangement uses TRBV7-8 and TRBJ1-1, with 7 bases lining up with TRBD1. There are 14 residues in the CDR3. V shed 4 bases and J 3 bases; nucleotides not matched to a gene: 5. Per germline, CDR1 SGHVS and CDR2 FQNEAQ. CDR3: CASSSSTGDTEAFF. The CDR3 DNA sequence: TGTGCCAGCAGCTCATCTACAGGGGACACTGAAGCTTTCTTT.

V and J are TRBV28 and TRBJ1-1; TRBD1 matches 9 bases. CDR3 size: 16 residues. Germline V gene lookup returns CDR1 MDHEN and CDR2 SYDVKM. The V gene end was trimmed by 2 bases and the J gene end by 8 bases; junction bases not matched to a gene: 12. The CDR3 is CASSLIPGQGFWEAFF. The CDR3 nucleotides are TGTGCCAGCAGTTTAATACCGGGACAGGGATTTTGGGAAGCTTTCTTT.

The genes are TRBV2 and TRBJ2-7, with D possibly matching TRBD2 (6 bases). Germline CDR1 reads SNHLY; CDR2 reads FYNNEI. V lost 3 bases and J 1 base, leaving 10 bases between the germline ends. The CDR3 sequence is 14 residues long. CDR3 amino acids: CASSEWGRSYEQYF. The CDR3, as DNA: TGTGCCAGCAGTGAGTGGGGGAGGTCCTACGAGCAGTACTTC.

The chain recombines TRBV6-1 with TRBJ1-2; D is unclear. The V end lost 2 bases, the J end lost 8 bases, and 15 bases lay between the germline ends. Germline CDR1 MNHNS, CDR2 SASEGT. This CDR3 has 14 residues. CDR3 in DNA: TGTGCCAGCAGTGAATGGACGGGGTTGGGCGGCTACACCTTC. Translated: CASSEWTGLGGYTF.